One sample yielded the 30 T cell receptor beta chains listed below, sequenced in a study of T-cell memory formation after mild COVID-19. One entry per CDR3 protein, called by TCRdb with MiXCR from the 5' RACE reads. The data hold over 350,000 distinct CDR3 sequences, with approximately 16% observed a single time. Sequencing was carried out using PBMCs or a T cell subset sorted from them (not recorded which). These receptors all stem from a man aged 18-30 years who had mild COVID-19 (a few samples of this study predate the infection). Cell type and time point are not known.

V is TRBV20-1 and J is TRBJ2-5, with 11 nucleotides matching TRBD1. CDR1 and CDR2 (germline): DFQATT, SNEGSKA (reference sequence). This CDR3 contains 14 residues. V gave up 3 bases and J gave up 5 bases; unmatched junction bases: 5. The CDR3 region has the DNA TGCAGTGCTAGGAGGACAGGGGGCGGGGAGACCCAGTACTTC. Protein sequence: CSARRTGGGETQYF.

This clonotype showed up just a few times. V and J are TRBV7-2 and TRBJ2-7; 11 nucleotides agree with TRBD1. From germline, CDR1 is SGHTA and CDR2 FQGNSA. The CDR3 is made up of 14 amino acids. The V gene end was trimmed by 4 bases and the J gene end by 4 bases; junction bases not matched to a gene: 3. This CDR3 is CASSSDRGRYEQYF. CDR3 nucleotide sequence: TGTGCCAGCAGCTCGGACAGGGGGCGGTACGAGCAGTACTTC. Full variable domain (remainder filled in from reference TRBV7-2 and TRBJ2-7): GAGVSQSPSNKVTEKGKDVELRCDPISGHTALYWYRQSLGQGLEFLIYFQGNSAPDKSGLPSDRFSAERTGGSVSTLTIQRTQQEDSAVYLCASSSDRGRYEQYFGPGTRLTVT.

This clonotype was seen only a few times. The chain uses TRBV6-2 or TRBV6-3 and TRBJ2-7, with 8 positions matching TRBD2. Trimming took 6 bases from V and 0 from J; bases not matched to a gene: 13. The CDR3 runs to 17 residues. Germline V gives CDR1 MNHEY, CDR2 SVGEGT. The CDR3: CASRWTTSGGSSYEQYF. The CDR3 DNA reads as TGTGCCAGCAGGTGGACCACGAGCGGGGGCAGCTCCTACGAGCAGTACTTC.

V is TRBV19 and J is TRBJ2-1; no reliable D call. V gave up 3 bases and J gave up 4 bases, with 10 bases separating them. CDR3 length: 14 amino acids. Looked up from germline, CDR1 is LNHDA and CDR2 is SQIVND (reference sequence). The CDR3 protein is CASSITVTYNEQFF. The CDR3 nucleotides read TGTGCCAGTAGTATCACAGTAACTTACAATGAGCAGTTCTTC.

The rearrangement joins TRBV6-1 to TRBJ1-5; D unclear. V lost 7 bases, J lost 15 bases, and 22 bases lay in between. The CDR3 sequence is 13 residues long. CDR1 and CDR2 from the germline V gene are MNHNS and SASEGT. The DNA for the CDR3 is TGTGCCAGCACTGGTATAAGTACGGGAATAGGGCATTTT. Translating it yields CASTGISTGIGHF.

This clonotype was observed a few times. The genes are TRBV11-2 and TRBJ2-5; D is unclear. CDR1 SGHAT and CDR2 FQNNGV come from the germline V gene. The V and J ends lost 1 base and 5 bases respectively, with 17 bases between them. CDR3 length: 16 residues. The CDR3 coding sequence is TGTGCCAGCAGCTTAGGGAGTCGGCGTTTAGGGGAGACCCAGTACTTC. It encodes CASSLGSRRLGETQYF. The full variable domain, with the rest looked up from reference TRBV11-2 and TRBJ2-5, is EAGVAQSPRYKIIEKRQSVAFWCNPISGHATLYWYQQILGQGPKLLIQFQNNGVVDDSQLPKDRFSAERLKGVDSTLKIQPAKLEDSAVYLCASSLGSRRLGETQYFGPGTRLLVL.

In nucleotides, the CDR3 is TGCAGTGCTAGCGGGGCACCCCGCAATCAGCCCCAGCATTTT. Translating gives CSASGAPRNQPQHF. This chain connects TRBV20-1 to TRBJ1-5, with a tentative D call TRBD1 (5 bases). This CDR3 has 14 amino acids. The germline V and J ends were trimmed by 3 bases and 2 bases, with 11 bases remaining between them. In germline, CDR1 is DFQATT, CDR2 SNEGSKA (reference sequence).

The chain carries TRBV7-9 and TRBJ1-4; possible D gene TRBD1, 5 bases. Germline assignment: CDR1 SEHNR and CDR2 FQNEAQ (reference sequence). V was shortened by 7 bases and J by 6 bases, with 15 bases between the two germline ends. The CDR3 loop spans 14 amino acids. The CDR3 nucleotides are TGTGCCAGCACCCCGTTGGGGGTCGATGAAAAACTGTTTTTT. Its translation is CASTPLGVDEKLFF. The full variable domain, with the rest looked up from reference TRBV7-9 and TRBJ1-4, is DTGVSQNPRHKITKRGQNVTFRCDPISEHNRLYWYRQTLGQGPEFLTYFQNEAQLEKSRLLSDRFSAERPKGSFSTLEIQRTEQGDSAMYLCASTPLGVDEKLFFGSGTQLSVL.

The rearrangement uses TRBV6-5 and TRBJ1-5, with D perhaps matching TRBD1 (5 bases). V lost 6 bases and J 4 bases, leaving 19 bases between the germline ends. Looked up from germline, CDR1 is MNHEY and CDR2 is SVGAGI. CDR3 length: 16 amino acids. The CDR3 loop reads CASRTVGQGGNQPQHF. CDR3 in DNA: TGTGCCAGCAGGACGGTCGGGCAGGGAGGGAATCAGCCCCAGCATTTT.

The chain joins TRBV4-3 to TRBJ1-2; 10 nucleotides agree with TRBD1. V gave up 4 bases and J gave up 7 bases; unmatched junction bases: 12. Germline V gene sequence: CDR1 LGHNA, CDR2 YSLEER. The CDR3 has 16 residues. Here the CDR3 DNA reads TGCGCCAGCAGCCCGCTTACCGGGACAGGGGTAGGTGGCTACACCTTC. Amino acids: CASSPLTGTGVGGYTF.

This clonotype was picked up a small number of times. This sequence joins TRBV5-6 and TRBJ2-3; D call uncertain. The CDR3 runs 17 residues. The V gene lost 0 bases and the J gene lost 2 bases, with 16 bases spanning the gap. The germline V gene has CDR1 SGHDT and CDR2 YYEEEE. The DNA for the CDR3 is TGTGCCAGCAGCTTGGCCGTCGTTGTGCGAGCCACAGATACGCAGTATTTT. This translates into CASSLAVVVRATDTQYF. The full variable domain, completed using reference TRBV5-6 and TRBJ2-3, is DAGVTQSPTHLIKTRGQQVTLRCSPKSGHDTVSWYQQALGQGPQFIFQYYEEEERQRGNFPDRFSGHQFPNYSSELNVNALLLGDSALYLCASSLAVVVRATDTQYFGPGTRLTVL.

The J gene is TRBJ1-1, the V gene TRBV6-5, with 9 bases lining up with TRBD1. CDR3 length equals 13 residues. The germline gives CDR1 MNHEY, CDR2 SVGAGI. V was clipped by 6 bases and J by 8 bases; unmatched bases: 7. CDR3 sequence (DNA): TGTGCCAGCAGGATCGGGACAGGGCGAGAAGCTTTCTTT. Translating it yields CASRIGTGREAFF.

This clonotype has a handful of counts. V gene TRBV5-1 combines with J gene TRBJ2-3, with 9 nucleotides matching TRBD1. The germline V gene has CDR1 SGHRS and CDR2 YFSETQ. The ends lost 3 bases at V and 8 bases at J; junction bases unmatched: 10. The CDR3 is 15 amino acids. CDR3 amino acids: CASSSGTGKGGTQYF. Here the CDR3 DNA reads TGCGCCAGCAGCTCCGGGACAGGGAAAGGGGGTACGCAGTATTTT.

The chain carries TRBV28 and TRBJ1-2; D remains ambiguous. From germline, CDR1 is MDHEN and CDR2 SYDVKM. The CDR3 has 12 residues. Trimming took off 6 bases at V and 7 bases at J, with 12 bases between the two ends. This CDR3 reads CASRPPSGGYTF. DNA of the CDR3: TGTGCCAGCAGGCCCCCGTCGGGTGGCTACACCTTC.

This clonotype was observed a few times. The J gene is TRBJ1-4, the V gene TRBV6-6, with a weak D call TRBD1 (5 bases). Germline V lookup: CDR1 MNHNY, CDR2 SVGAGI (reference sequence). V lost 2 bases, J lost 0 bases, and 7 bases lay in between. The CDR3 runs to 15 residues. For the CDR3, the DNA is TGTGCCAGCAGTTACCGGGGGGCAACTAATGAAAAACTGTTTTTT. Translating gives CASSYRGATNEKLFF.

The chain couples TRBV20-1 to TRBJ2-7; 10 nucleotides align to TRBD2. In germline, CDR1 is DFQATT, CDR2 SNEGSKA (reference sequence). The CDR3 covers 13 residues. V lost 5 bases to trimming and J lost 5 bases; unmatched junction nucleotides: 6. CDR3 in DNA: TGCAGTGCTCGGACTAGCGGAGGAAACGAGCAGTACTTC. As protein: CSARTSGGNEQYF.

This clonotype was seen only a few times. V and J are TRBV11-2 and TRBJ1-4; 9 nucleotides align to TRBD1. The CDR3 is made up of 13 amino acids. J was trimmed by 6 bases and V by 4 bases; bases with no gene match: 0. Germline V gene sequence: CDR1 SGHAT, CDR2 FQNNGV. Here the CDR3 reads CASSWDRDEKLFF. The CDR3 nucleotides are TGTGCCAGCAGCTGGGACAGGGATGAAAAACTGTTTTTT. Together with reference TRBV11-2 and TRBJ1-4, the CDR3 gives the full variable domain: EAGVAQSPRYKIIEKRQSVAFWCNPISGHATLYWYQQILGQGPKLLIQFQNNGVVDDSQLPKDRFSAERLKGVDSTLKIQPAKLEDSAVYLCASSWDRDEKLFFGSGTQLSVL.

This clonotype has just a few counts. The rearrangement joins TRBV6-5 to TRBJ1-3; D is unclear. The CDR3 loop spans 17 amino acids. CDR1 and CDR2 from the germline V gene are MNHEY and SVGAGI. V was pared by 0 bases and J by 0 bases, with 12 bases between. CDR3: CASSYSRDLLSGNTIYF. DNA of the CDR3: TGTGCCAGCAGTTACTCCCGGGATCTTCTCTCTGGAAACACCATATATTTT.

This clonotype was detected ten times or more. The J gene is TRBJ2-5, the V gene TRBV11-3; D assignment may be TRBD1 or TRBD2 (5 bases each). Trimming took off 5 bases at V and 5 bases at J, with 12 bases between the two ends. CDR1 and CDR2 (germline): SGHNT, YENEEA. The CDR3 loop spans 13 amino acids. As DNA, the CDR3 is TGTGCCAGCAGCCCGGGGACCACGGAGACCCAGTACTTC. Translated: CASSPGTTETQYF.

The chain's CDR3 is CSVGEDSVTPPEAFF. The CDR3 region has the DNA TGCAGCGTTGGGGAGGACAGCGTTACACCCCCTGAAGCTTTCTTT. The chain recombines TRBV29-1 with TRBJ1-1, with TRBD1 as a possible D gene (6 bases). Trimming stripped 4 bases from V and 6 bases from J, with 21 bases between. The CDR3 spans 15 residues. Germline values: CDR1 SQVTM, CDR2 ANQGSEA.

The chain is built from TRBV7-2 and TRBJ1-2, with 8 bases matching TRBD1. This CDR3 has 15 residues. Germline V gene lookup returns CDR1 SGHTA and CDR2 FQGNSA. The junction had 3 bases not matched to a gene; V was cut back by 1 base and J by 2 bases. In DNA, the CDR3 is TGTGCCAGCAGCTTAGAGGCAGGGGGCAACTATGGCTACACCTTC. Its protein product is CASSLEAGGNYGYTF.

This clonotype occurred many times. V usage is TRBV7-9 and J usage is TRBJ2-7; 7 bases match TRBD1. This CDR3 has 16 amino acids. Germline V gene sequence: CDR1 SEHNR, CDR2 FQNEAQ (reference sequence). The trim removed 4 bases at V and 3 bases at J, leaving 12 bases unmatched. CDR3 residues: CASSSNRGSQYYEQYV. As DNA, the CDR3 is TGTGCCAGCAGCTCCAACAGGGGCAGTCAATACTACGAGCAGTACGTC.

The J gene is TRBJ2-7, the V gene TRBV28; 7 nucleotides match TRBD1. This CDR3 comprises 14 residues. CDR1 MDHEN and CDR2 SYDVKM come from the germline V gene. J was trimmed by 3 bases and V by 1 base; bases with no gene match: 3. The CDR3 bases are TGTGCCAGCAGTTTATTCGGGACAGACTACGAGCAGTACGTC. Translating gives CASSLFGTDYEQYV.

V and J are TRBV20-1 and TRBJ2-5, with 11 positions matching TRBD2. The CDR3 runs 15 residues. V was pared by 0 bases and J by 4 bases, with 4 bases of the junction left unmatched. Per germline, CDR1 DFQATT and CDR2 SNEGSKA (reference sequence). CDR3 residues: CSARDPLAGGETQYF. As DNA, the CDR3 is TGCAGTGCTAGAGATCCGCTAGCGGGGGGAGAGACCCAGTACTTC.

This rearrangement joins TRBV7-9 to TRBJ1-1; possibly TRBD1 for D (5 bases). V gave up 3 bases and J gave up 0 bases, with 11 bases separating them. Germline lookup yields CDR1 SEHNR and CDR2 FQNEAQ (reference sequence). This CDR3 contains 15 residues. The CDR3 DNA sequence: TGTGCCAGCAGCTTGACAGCCCCCATGAACACTGAAGCTTTCTTT. Translation: CASSLTAPMNTEAFF.

This clonotype occurred a few times. The CDR3 protein is CASSFRRDAPLETQYF. The CDR3, as DNA: TGTGCCAGCAGCTTCCGCCGGGACGCACCTCTAGAGACCCAGTACTTC. The chain carries TRBV5-5 and TRBJ2-5; tentatively, D is TRBD1 or TRBD2 (5 bases each). CDR3 size: 16 residues. Germline V CDR1 and CDR2: SGHKS, YYEKEE (reference sequence). The ends were cut back, 2 bases at V and 4 bases at J, with 18 bases in the middle.

V and J are TRBV7-3 and TRBJ2-3; the D is unclear. The V gene lost 5 bases and the J gene lost 5 bases, with 11 bases spanning the gap. The germline CDR1 and CDR2 sequences are SGHTA and FQGTGA. The CDR3 is 13 amino acids. The CDR3 spells CASSNVFEDTQYF. The DNA for the CDR3 is TGTGCCAGCAGCAACGTATTCGAAGATACGCAGTATTTT.

The genes are TRBV10-3 and TRBJ2-1; D unresolved. This CDR3 is 13 amino acids long. V shed 9 bases and J shed 6 bases, with 15 bases lying between them. Per germline, CDR1 ENHRY and CDR2 SYGVKD. CDR3 coding DNA: TGTGCCATTTGTGTCGATTCGTTCAATGAGCAGTTCTTC. This encodes CAICVDSFNEQFF.

This sequence joins TRBV12-5 and TRBJ2-7; D remains ambiguous. Trimming shortened V by 6 bases and J by 0 bases, and 12 bases separated the two germline ends. This CDR3 contains 14 residues. CDR1 is LGHNT, CDR2 FRNRAP, per germline. The CDR3 coding sequence is TGTGCTAGTGGCGTCCGGGTGAGCTCCTACGAGCAGTACGTC. Amino acids: CASGVRVSSYEQYV.

This clonotype was detected a few times. An end of the junction differs from the germline gene, which may be a read error. The gene calls are TRBV4-3 and TRBJ1-2; perhaps TRBD1 as D (5 bases). The CDR3 length is 11 residues. Germline assignment: CDR1 LGHNA and CDR2 YSLEER. CDR3 loop: CASSQGRDRNF. In nucleotides, the CDR3 is TGCGCCAGCAGCCAAGGCCGGGACCGAAACTTC.